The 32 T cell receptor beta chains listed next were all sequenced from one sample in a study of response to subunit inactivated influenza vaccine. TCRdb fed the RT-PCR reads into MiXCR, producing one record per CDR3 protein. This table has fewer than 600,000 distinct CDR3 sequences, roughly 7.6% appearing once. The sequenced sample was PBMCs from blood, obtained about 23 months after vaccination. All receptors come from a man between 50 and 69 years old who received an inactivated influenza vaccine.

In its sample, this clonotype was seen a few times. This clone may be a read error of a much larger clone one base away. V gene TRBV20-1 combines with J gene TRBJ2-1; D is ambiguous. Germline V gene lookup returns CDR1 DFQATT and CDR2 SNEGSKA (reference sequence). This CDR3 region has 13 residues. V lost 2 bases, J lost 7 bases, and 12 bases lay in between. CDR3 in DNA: TGCAGTGCTAGACCCCCTTGGGCGAATGAGCAGTTCTTC. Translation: CSARPPWANEQFF.

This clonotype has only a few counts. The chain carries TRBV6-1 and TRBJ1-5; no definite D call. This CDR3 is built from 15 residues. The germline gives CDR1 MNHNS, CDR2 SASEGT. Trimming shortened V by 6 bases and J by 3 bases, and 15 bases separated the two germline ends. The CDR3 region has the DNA TGTGCCAGCAGGGAGATGACGGCGACCAATCAGCCCCAGCATTTT. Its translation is CASREMTATNQPQHF.

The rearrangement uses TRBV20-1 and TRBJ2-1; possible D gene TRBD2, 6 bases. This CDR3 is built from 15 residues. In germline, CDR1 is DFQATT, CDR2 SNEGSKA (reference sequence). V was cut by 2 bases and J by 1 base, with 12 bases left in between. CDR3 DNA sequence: TGCAGTGCTAGACGGAGGGCGCGGTCCTACAATGAGCAGTTCTTC. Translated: CSARRRARSYNEQFF.

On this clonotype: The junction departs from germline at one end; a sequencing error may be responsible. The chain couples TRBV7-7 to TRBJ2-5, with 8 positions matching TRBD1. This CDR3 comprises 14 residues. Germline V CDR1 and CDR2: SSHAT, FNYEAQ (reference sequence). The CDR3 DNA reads TGTGCTAGCAGCCCGGACAGGGTGGGGGAGACCCAGTACTTC. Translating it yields CASSPDRVGETQYF.

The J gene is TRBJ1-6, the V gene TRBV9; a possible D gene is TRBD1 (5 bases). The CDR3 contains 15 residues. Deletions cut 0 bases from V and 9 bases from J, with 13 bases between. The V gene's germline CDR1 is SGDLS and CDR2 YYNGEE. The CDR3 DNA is TGTGCCAGCAGCGTAGGCGGGGGAGGAGGTTCACCCCTCCACTTT. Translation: CASSVGGGGGSPLHF.

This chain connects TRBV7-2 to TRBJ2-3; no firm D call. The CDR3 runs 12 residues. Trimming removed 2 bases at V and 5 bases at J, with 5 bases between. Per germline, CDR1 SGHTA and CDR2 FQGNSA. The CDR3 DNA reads TGTGCCAGCAGCTTATCTCGAGATACGCAGTATTTT. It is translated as CASSLSRDTQYF.

The CDR3 spells CASSRPAIRGKTQYF. The CDR3 bases are TGTGCCAGCAGCCGACCGGCCATAAGGGGCAAGACCCAGTACTTC. This rearrangement joins TRBV3-1 to TRBJ2-5; possible D gene TRBD1, 5 bases. Germline V gives CDR1 LGHDT, CDR2 YNNKEL (reference sequence). Trimming took off 4 bases at V and 6 bases at J, with 18 bases between the two ends. The CDR3 is 15 amino acids.

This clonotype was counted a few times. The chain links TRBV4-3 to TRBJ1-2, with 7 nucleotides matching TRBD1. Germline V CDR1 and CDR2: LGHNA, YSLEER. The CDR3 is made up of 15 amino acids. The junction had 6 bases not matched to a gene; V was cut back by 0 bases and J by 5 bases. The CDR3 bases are TGCGCCAGCAGCCAAGACCGGGGACAGTTTTATGGCTACACCTTC. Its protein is CASSQDRGQFYGYTF.

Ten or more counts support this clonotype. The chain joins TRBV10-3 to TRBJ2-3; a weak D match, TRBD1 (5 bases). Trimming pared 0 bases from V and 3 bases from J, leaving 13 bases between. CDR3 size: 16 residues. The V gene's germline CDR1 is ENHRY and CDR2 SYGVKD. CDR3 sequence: CAISESTRQRTDTQYF. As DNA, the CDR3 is TGTGCCATCAGTGAGTCGACGCGACAGAGGACAGATACGCAGTATTTT.

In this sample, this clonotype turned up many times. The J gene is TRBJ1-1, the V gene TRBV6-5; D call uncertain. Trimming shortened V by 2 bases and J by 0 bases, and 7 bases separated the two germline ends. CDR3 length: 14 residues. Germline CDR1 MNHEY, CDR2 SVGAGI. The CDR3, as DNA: TGTGCCAGCAGTTACGACGGAATGAACACTGAAGCTTTCTTT. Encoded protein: CASSYDGMNTEAFF.

CDR3 protein: CASSLPGGSQQFF. CDR3 in DNA: TGTGCCAGCAGCCTCCCGGGGGGGTCCCAACAGTTCTTC. This rearrangement joins TRBV21-1 to TRBJ2-1; the table names TRBD1, a call not compared with the DNA. TRBV21-1 corresponds to a pseudogene. The CDR3 is made up of 13 amino acids.

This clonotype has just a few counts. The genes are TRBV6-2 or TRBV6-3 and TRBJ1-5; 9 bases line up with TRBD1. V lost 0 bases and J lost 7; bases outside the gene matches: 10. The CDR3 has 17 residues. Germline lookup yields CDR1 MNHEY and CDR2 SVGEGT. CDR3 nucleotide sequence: TGTGCCAGCAGTTACTCGGTTTTCGGACAGGGGTCCCAGCCCCAGCATTTT. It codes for CASSYSVFGQGSQPQHF.

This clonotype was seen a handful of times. The CDR3 nucleotides read TGCAGTGCCCTCCCGGGACTAGCGGGGGACCAAGAGACCCAGTACTTC. Its protein is CSALPGLAGDQETQYF. This rearrangement joins TRBV20-1 to TRBJ2-5, with 14 bases fitting TRBD2. V lost 6 bases to trimming and J lost 0 bases; unmatched junction nucleotides: 6. Germline V lookup: CDR1 DFQATT, CDR2 SNEGSKA (reference sequence). The CDR3 is made up of 16 amino acids.

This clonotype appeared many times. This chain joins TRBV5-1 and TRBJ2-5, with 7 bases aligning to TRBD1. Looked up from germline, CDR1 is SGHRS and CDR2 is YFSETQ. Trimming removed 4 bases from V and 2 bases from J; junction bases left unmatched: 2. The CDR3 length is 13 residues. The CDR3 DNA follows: TGCGCCAGCAGCACGGGACAGCAAGAGACCCAGTACTTC. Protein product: CASSTGQQETQYF.

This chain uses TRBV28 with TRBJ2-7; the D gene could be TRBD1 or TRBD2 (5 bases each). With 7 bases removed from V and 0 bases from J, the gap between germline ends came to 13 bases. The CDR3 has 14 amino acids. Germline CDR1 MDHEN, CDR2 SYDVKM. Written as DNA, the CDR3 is TGTGCCAGCAATCTACCGGGACCCTCCTACGAGCAGTACTTC. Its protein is CASNLPGPSYEQYF.

DNA for the CDR3: TGTGCCAGCAGCCCAATTGATATCAACACTGAAGCTTTCTTT. It specifies CASSPIDINTEAFF. The V gene is TRBV3-1, the J gene TRBJ1-1; unclear D gene. The germline gives CDR1 LGHDT, CDR2 YNNKEL (reference sequence). The CDR3 totals 14 residues. V shed 4 bases and J shed 2 bases, with 11 bases lying between them.

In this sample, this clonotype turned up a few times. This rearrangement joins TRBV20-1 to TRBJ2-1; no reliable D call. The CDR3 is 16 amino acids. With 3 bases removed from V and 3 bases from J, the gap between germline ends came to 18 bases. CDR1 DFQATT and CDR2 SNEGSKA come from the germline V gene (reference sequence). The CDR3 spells CSARVKATLHYNEQFF. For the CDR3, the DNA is TGCAGTGCTAGGGTTAAGGCGACACTCCACTACAATGAGCAGTTCTTC.

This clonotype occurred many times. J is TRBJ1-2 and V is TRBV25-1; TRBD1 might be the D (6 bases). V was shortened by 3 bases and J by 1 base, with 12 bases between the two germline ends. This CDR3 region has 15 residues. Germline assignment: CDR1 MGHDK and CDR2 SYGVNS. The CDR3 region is CASSDSGQLNYGYTF. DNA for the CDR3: TGTGCCAGCAGTGATTCTGGACAGCTTAACTATGGCTACACCTTC.

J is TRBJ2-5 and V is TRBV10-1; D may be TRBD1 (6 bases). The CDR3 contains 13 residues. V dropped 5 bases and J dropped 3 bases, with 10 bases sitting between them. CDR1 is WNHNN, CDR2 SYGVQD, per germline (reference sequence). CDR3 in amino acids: CASSSQGKETQYF. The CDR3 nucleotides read TGCGCCAGCAGTTCACAGGGTAAAGAGACCCAGTACTTC.

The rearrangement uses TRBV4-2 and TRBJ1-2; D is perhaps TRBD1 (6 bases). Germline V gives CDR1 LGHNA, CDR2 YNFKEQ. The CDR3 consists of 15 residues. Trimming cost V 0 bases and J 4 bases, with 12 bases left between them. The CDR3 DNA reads TGTGCCAGCAGCCAAGACTCGGGACACATCTATGGCTACACCTTC. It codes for CASSQDSGHIYGYTF.

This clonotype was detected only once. The CDR3 nucleotides read TGCAGTGCCGCTAGCGGGAGCGTCGGAGGCACCGGGGAGCTGTTTTTT. It encodes CSAASGSVGGTGELFF. The chain recombines TRBV20-1 with TRBJ2-2; 10 bases agree with TRBD2. Germline trimming cut 6 bases from V and 4 bases from J; bases unmatched to any gene: 11. Germline V gives CDR1 DFQATT, CDR2 SNEGSKA (reference sequence). The CDR3 is 16 residues long.

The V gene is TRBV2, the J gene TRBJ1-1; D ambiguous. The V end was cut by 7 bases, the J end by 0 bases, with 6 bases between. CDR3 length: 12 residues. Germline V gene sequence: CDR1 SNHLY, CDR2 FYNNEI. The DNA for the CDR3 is TGTGCCAGCACCCTCATGAACACTGAAGCTTTCTTT. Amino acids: CASTLMNTEAFF.

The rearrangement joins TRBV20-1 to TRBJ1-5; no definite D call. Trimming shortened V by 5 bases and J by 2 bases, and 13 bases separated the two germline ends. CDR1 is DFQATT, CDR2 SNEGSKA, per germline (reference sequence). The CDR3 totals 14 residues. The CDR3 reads CSARPVRGNQPQHF. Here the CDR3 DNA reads TGCAGTGCTCGCCCCGTGAGGGGCAATCAGCCCCAGCATTTT.

The DNA for the CDR3 is TGTGCCAGCAGTTTTGGCAGACGAAGGGGGACCCAGTACTTC. It yields the protein CASSFGRRRGTQYF. The chain joins TRBV28 to TRBJ2-5, with D maybe TRBD1 (5 bases). The CDR3 length is 14 residues. Per the germline V gene, CDR1 is MDHEN and CDR2 is SYDVKM. V was trimmed by 3 bases and J by 7 bases, leaving 15 bases between them.

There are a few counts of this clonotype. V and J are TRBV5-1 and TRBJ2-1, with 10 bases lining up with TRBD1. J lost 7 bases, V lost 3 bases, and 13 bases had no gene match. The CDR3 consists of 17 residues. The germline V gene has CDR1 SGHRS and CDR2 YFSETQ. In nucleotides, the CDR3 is TGCGCCAGCAGCTCATCCGGGACAGGGGTATCGGGAAATGAGCAGTTCTTC. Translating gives CASSSSGTGVSGNEQFF.

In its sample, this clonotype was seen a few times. This chain's CDR3 is CSARDRTGLVHEQYF. In DNA, the CDR3 is TGCAGTGCTAGAGATCGAACAGGGTTAGTCCACGAGCAGTACTTC. The chain uses TRBV20-1 and TRBJ2-7, with D possibly being TRBD1 (6 bases). Trimming removed 0 bases from V and 5 bases from J, with 17 bases in between. Per germline, CDR1 DFQATT and CDR2 SNEGSKA (reference sequence). The CDR3 covers 15 residues.

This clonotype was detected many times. In DNA form, the CDR3 reads TGTGCCAGCAGTTTAGCTTTTAGAGAGAATTCACCCCTCCACTTT. Amino acids: CASSLAFRENSPLHF. The V and J genes are TRBV12-3 or TRBV12-4 and TRBJ1-6; the D is unclear. Trimming removed 0 bases from V and 7 bases from J, with 10 bases in between. This CDR3 is built from 15 residues.

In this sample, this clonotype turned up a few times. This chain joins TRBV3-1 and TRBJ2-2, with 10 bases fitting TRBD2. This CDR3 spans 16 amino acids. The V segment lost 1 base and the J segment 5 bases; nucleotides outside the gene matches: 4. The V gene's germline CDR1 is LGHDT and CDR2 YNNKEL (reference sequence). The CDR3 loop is CASSQVGLAVTGELFF. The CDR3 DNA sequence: TGTGCCAGCAGCCAAGTCGGACTAGCGGTTACCGGGGAGCTGTTTTTT.

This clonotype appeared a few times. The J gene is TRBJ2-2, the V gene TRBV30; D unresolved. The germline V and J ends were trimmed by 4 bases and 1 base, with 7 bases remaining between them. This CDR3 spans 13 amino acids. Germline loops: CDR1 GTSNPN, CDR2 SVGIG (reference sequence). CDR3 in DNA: TGTGCCTGGACCCCTGGGAACACCGGGGAGCTGTTTTTT. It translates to CAWTPGNTGELFF.

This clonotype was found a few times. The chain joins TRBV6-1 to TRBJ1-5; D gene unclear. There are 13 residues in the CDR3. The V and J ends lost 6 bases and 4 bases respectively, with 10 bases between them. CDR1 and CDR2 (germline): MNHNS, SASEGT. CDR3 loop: CASRPRQNQPQHF. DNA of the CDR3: TGTGCCAGCAGGCCTAGGCAAAATCAGCCCCAGCATTTT.

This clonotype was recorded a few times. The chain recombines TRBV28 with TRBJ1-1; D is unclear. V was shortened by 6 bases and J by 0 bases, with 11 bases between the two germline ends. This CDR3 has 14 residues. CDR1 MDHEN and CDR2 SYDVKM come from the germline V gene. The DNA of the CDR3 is TGTGCCAGCAGCTCCCCAGGAATGAACACTGAAGCTTTCTTT. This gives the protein CASSSPGMNTEAFF.

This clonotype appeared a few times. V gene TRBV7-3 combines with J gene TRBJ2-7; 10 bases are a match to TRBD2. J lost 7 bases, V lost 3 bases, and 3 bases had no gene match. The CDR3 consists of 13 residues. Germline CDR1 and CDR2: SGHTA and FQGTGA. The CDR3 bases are TGTGCCAGCAGCTTGCTAGCGGGAGTTGAGCAGTACTTC. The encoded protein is CASSLLAGVEQYF. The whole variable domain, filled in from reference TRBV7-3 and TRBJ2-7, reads GAGVSQTPSNKVTEKGKYVELRCDPISGHTALYWYRQSLGQGPEFLIYFQGTGAADDSGLPNDRFFAVRPEGSVSTLKIQRTERGDSAVYLCASSLLAGVEQYFGPGTRLTVT.